The 9 T cell receptor beta chains presented below share a single source sample, sequenced in a study of CD8 T cells in ankylosing spondylitis. TCRdb recomputed calls from the 5' RACE reads with MiXCR, one row per CDR3 protein. The sample includes nearly 350,000 distinct CDR3 sequences, roughly 14% of them seen just once. The sample was blood, either unsorted or a sorted T cell fraction (not recorded which). These receptors were taken from a male donor with ankylosing spondylitis or in good health (not recorded which).

This clonotype has just a few counts. The gene calls are TRBV11-2 and TRBJ1-1; 8 positions match TRBD1. J gave up 4 bases and V 4 bases, and 11 bases lay outside the gene matches. This CDR3 is 16 amino acids long. The germline gives CDR1 SGHAT, CDR2 FQNNGV. The CDR3 is CASSSWTGTEGTEAFF. The DNA of the CDR3 is TGTGCCAGCAGCTCCTGGACAGGGACCGAGGGCACTGAAGCTTTCTTT.

The chain uses TRBV5-1 and TRBJ2-2, with TRBD2 matching over 8 bases. Trimming cost V 1 base and J 5 bases; bases outside gene matches: 4. This CDR3 has 15 amino acids. Per germline, CDR1 SGHRS and CDR2 YFSETQ. CDR3 DNA sequence: TGCGCCAGCAGCTTGACAGCGGGGGCTACCGGGGAGCTGTTTTTT. This gives the protein CASSLTAGATGELFF.

The V gene is TRBV12-3 or TRBV12-4, the J gene TRBJ2-3; maybe TRBD1 (6 bases). This CDR3 region has 15 residues. Deletions cut 2 bases from V and 3 bases from J, with 12 bases between. As DNA, the CDR3 is TGTGCCAGCAGTTTATTGTCAGGGGAGACAGATACGCAGTATTTT. This gives the protein CASSLLSGETDTQYF.

The chain joins TRBV20-1 to TRBJ2-5; D unresolved. CDR3 length: 14 amino acids. Trimming pared 3 bases from V and 1 base from J, leaving 12 bases between. Germline-derived CDR1 and CDR2 are DFQATT and SNEGSKA (reference sequence). The CDR3, as DNA: TGCAGTGCTAGTCCTAGAGCAGTCCAAGAGACCCAGTACTTC. Translation gives CSASPRAVQETQYF.

The rearrangement links TRBV7-8 to TRBJ2-3; a possible D gene is TRBD2 (7 bases). Germline V gene lookup returns CDR1 SGHVS and CDR2 FQNEAQ. CDR3 length: 18 amino acids. Trimming left V 4 bases short and J 0 bases short, with 20 bases between. CDR3 sequence: CASSYQPRGAYSTDTQYF. The DNA of the CDR3 is TGTGCCAGCAGCTACCAACCCCGGGGGGCCTATAGCACAGATACGCAGTATTTT.

The chain couples TRBV20-1 to TRBJ2-7, with a possible D match to TRBD2 (6 bases). Trimming stripped 3 bases from V and 3 bases from J, with 15 bases between. Germline lookup yields CDR1 DFQATT and CDR2 SNEGSKA (reference sequence). The CDR3 runs to 14 residues. CDR3 nucleotide sequence: TGCAGTGCTAGCGGGACTCAGACTGACTACGAGCAGTACTTC. Protein: CSASGTQTDYEQYF.

V usage is TRBV29-1 and J usage is TRBJ2-5, with 10 bases lining up with TRBD2. This CDR3 has 14 amino acids. The V and J ends lost 4 bases and 1 base, in that order; junction bases with no gene match: 3. The germline V gene has CDR1 SQVTM and CDR2 ANQGSEA. This CDR3 is CSVVSSGGQETQYF. In DNA, the CDR3 is TGCAGCGTTGTGTCTAGCGGGGGCCAAGAGACCCAGTACTTC. Full variable domain (rest looked up from reference TRBV29-1 and TRBJ2-5): SAVISQKPSRDICQRGTSLTIQCQVDSQVTMMFWYRQQPGQSLTLIATANQGSEATYESGFVIDKFPISRPNLTFSTLTVSNMSPEDSSIYLCSVVSSGGQETQYFGPGTRLLVL.

V is TRBV9 and J is TRBJ2-2; 7 bases are shared with TRBD1. The CDR3 consists of 15 residues. The germline V gene encodes CDR1 SGDLS and CDR2 YYNGEE. The ends lost 4 bases at V and 4 bases at J; junction bases unmatched: 7. The CDR3 DNA reads TGTGCCAGCAGCCTTAGACAGGGCGTCACCGGGGAGCTGTTTTTT. Its protein product is CASSLRQGVTGELFF.

The genes are TRBV10-1 and TRBJ2-3; TRBD1 agrees at 9 bases. V dropped 4 bases and J dropped 4; count of bases not matched to a gene: 6. Germline values: CDR1 WNHNN, CDR2 SYGVQD (reference sequence). CDR3 length: 15 residues. The CDR3 nucleotides are TGCGCCAGCAGTGGACAGGGGGGGCCGGCAGATACGCAGTATTTT. Translation gives CASSGQGGPADTQYF.